This T cell receptor beta chain was sequenced during a study of PD-L1 blockade in urothelial cancer. Study-level background: Blood was subjected to analysis at 3 weeks (second dose) and 6 weeks following treatment start.

Data came from immunoSEQ multiplex PCR; TCRdb stores just in-frame clones and leaves some out. The sample shows about 91,000 clones, approximately 91% of them seen only once. J gave up 5 bases and V 5 bases, and 5 bases lay outside the gene matches. CDR3 length: 14 residues. CDR1 is MNHEY, CDR2 SVGAGI, per germline. V gene TRBV6-5 combines with J gene TRBJ1-2; 10 bases align to TRBD1. The specimen was PBMCs, collected around atezolizumab (anti-PD-L1) treatment. This TCR was sampled from a man aged 60 to 75 with urothelial cancer. The CDR3 region is CASSPPGQGYGYTF. The CDR3 DNA sequence: TGTGCCAGCAGTCCTCCGGGACAGGGGTATGGCTACACCTTC.